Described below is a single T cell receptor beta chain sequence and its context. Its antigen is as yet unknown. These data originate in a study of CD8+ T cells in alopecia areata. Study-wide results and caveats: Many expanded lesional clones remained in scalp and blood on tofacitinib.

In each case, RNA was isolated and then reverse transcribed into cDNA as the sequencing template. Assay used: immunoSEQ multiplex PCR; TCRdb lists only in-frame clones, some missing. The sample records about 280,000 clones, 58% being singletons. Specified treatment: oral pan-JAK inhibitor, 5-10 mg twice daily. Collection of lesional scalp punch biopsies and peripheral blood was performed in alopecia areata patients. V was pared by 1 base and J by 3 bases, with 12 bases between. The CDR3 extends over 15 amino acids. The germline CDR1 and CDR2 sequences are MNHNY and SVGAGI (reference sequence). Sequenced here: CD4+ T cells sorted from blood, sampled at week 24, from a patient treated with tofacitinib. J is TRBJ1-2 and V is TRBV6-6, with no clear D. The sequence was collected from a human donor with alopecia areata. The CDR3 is CASSYLRGIDYGYTF. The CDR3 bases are TGTGCCAGCAGTTACTTGCGGGGAATCGACTATGGCTACACCTTC.